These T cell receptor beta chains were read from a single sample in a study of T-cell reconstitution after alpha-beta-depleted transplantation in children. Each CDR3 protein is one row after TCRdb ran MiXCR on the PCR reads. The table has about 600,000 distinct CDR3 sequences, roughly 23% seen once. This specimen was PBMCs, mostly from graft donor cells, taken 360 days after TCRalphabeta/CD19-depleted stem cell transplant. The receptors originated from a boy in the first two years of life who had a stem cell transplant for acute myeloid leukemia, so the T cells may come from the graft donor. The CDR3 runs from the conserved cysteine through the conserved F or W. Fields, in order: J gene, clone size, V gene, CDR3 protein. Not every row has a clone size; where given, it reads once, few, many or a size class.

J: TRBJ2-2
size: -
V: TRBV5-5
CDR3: CASSSEDRGRTGGLFF

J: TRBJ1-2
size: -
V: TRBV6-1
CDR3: CASSPWGAGEGYTF

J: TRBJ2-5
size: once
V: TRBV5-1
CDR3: CASSPGDFSGETQYF

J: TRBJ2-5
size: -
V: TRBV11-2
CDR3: CASSPRTVLQETQYF

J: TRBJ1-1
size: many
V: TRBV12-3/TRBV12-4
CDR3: CASSLNPGIYTEAFF

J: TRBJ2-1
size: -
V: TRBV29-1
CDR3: CSVLQQGSVYNEQFF

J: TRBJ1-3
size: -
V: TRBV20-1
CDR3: CSARPTGARGNTIYF

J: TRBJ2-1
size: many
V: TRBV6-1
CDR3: CASSPRLAGYEQFF

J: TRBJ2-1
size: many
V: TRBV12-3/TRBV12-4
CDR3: CASSLYRGPYNEQFF

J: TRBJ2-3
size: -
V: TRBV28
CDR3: CASRDRESDTQYF

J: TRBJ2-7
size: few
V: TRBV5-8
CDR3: CASLRGGLSYEQYF

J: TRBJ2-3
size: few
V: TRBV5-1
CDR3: CASSLDFPLTQYF

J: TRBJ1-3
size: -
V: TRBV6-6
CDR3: CASSYPDGNTIYF

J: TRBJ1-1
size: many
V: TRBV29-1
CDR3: CSVESVGQILTEAFF

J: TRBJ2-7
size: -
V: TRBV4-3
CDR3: CASSQGLLSSYEQYF

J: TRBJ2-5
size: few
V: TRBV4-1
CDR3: CASSQEEDSETQYF

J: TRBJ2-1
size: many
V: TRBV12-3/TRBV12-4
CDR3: CASSKTGDEQFF

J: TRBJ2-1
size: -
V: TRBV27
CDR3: CASSYSGGAVFNEQFF

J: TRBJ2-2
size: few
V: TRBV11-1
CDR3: CASSSPLAGGTSNTGELFF

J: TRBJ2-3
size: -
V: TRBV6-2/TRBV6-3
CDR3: CASSYAAADTQYF

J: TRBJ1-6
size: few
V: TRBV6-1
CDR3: CASSRTPSSYNSPLHF

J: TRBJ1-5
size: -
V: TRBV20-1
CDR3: CSAEDRNNQPQHF

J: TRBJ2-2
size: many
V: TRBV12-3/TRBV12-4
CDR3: CASSSSAGGNTGELFF

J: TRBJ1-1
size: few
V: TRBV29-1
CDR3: CSVLSERDTEAFF

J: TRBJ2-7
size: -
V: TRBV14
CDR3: CASSQFRQGEQYF

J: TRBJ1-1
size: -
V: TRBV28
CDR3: CASREDRSVKQNINTEAFF

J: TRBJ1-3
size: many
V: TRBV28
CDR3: CASSLWGGAGNTIYF

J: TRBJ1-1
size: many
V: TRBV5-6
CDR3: CASSFGRGTMAFF

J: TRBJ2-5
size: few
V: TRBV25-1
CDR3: CASSSGQGGETQYF

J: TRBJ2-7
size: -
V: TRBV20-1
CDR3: CSASGTYEQYF

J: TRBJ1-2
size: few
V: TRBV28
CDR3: CASRGASGRPYTF

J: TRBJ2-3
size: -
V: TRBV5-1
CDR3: CASSSPPGASTDTQYF

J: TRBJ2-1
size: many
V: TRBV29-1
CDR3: CSVGSPYNEQFF

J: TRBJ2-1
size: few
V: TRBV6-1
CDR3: CASSIDRGPYNEQFF

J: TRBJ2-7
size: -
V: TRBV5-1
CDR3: CARGPPGTPPYEQYF

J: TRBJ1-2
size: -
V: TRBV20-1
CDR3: CSALYGALNGYTF

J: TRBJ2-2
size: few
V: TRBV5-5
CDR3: CASSPAPTNRFTGELFF

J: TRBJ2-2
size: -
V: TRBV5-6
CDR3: CASSLPGIAGRTGELFF

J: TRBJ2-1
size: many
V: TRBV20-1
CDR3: CSARGPGYNEQFF

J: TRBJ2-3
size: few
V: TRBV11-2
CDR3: CASSPDMTSGGEEMTDTQYF

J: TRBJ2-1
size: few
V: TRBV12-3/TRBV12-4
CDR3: CASSSQRGENEQFF

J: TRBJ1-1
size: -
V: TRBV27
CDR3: CASGESRGISEAFF

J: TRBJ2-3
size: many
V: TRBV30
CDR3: CAWSEGGDTQYF

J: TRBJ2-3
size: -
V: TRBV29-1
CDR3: CSVTGTSGYTDTQYF

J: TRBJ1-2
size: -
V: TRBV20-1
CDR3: CSARDNRLYGYTF

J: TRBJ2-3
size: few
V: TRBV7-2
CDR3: CASSRIGDTSTDTQYF

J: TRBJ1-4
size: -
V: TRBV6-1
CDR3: CASSEPGQGEKLFF

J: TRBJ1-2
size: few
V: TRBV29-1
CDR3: CSVGGGGVLETNYGYTF